This T cell receptor beta chain originates from a study of T cell responses to AZD1222 COVID-19 vaccine. This clone was observed once. Its antigen is not identified. The data were produced by immunoSEQ multiplex PCR, yet TCRdb's version contains in-frame clones alone and is incomplete. There are 180,000 or so clones in the sample; 85% to 95% occur only once, and roughly 1% lies in the top ten. Germline V gene lookup returns CDR1 LGHNA and CDR2 YNFKEQ. The CDR3 runs to 15 residues. With 1 base removed from V and 9 bases from J, the gap between germline ends came to 16 bases. Study results and caveats: Seropositive status at baseline applied to only a handful of AZD1222 recipients. Among vaccine-associated CD4 TCRs, coverage spanned spike, with dominance at 160-218 and 743-854.

Material: peripheral blood, obtained 28 days after the second dose of the MenACWY control vaccine. The receptor was derived from an adult who received the MenACWY meningococcal vaccine as a control. The chain combines TRBV4-2 with TRBJ2-1; perhaps TRBD1 as D (5 bases). CDR3 amino acids: CASSQGDSTVSEQFF. The CDR3 DNA reads TGTGCCAGCAGCCAAGGTGATTCGACAGTCAGTGAGCAGTTCTTC.